This T cell receptor beta chain was documented in a study of T cell repertoires in cytomegalovirus infection. Whole-study context: Public TCR beta signatures provided an indication of both CMV infection and a matching HLA type. Study-wide results and limits: The cumulative frequency of public TCR beta families distinguished individuals who carried CMV together with the relevant HLA. HLA-C-restricted CMV-specific TCR beta clonotypes were dominant in the ex vivo response.

CDR3 length: 14 residues. Germline V gene sequence: CDR1 LNHDA, CDR2 SQIVND (reference sequence). The trim removed 5 bases at V and 3 bases at J, leaving 4 bases unmatched. TCRdb passed the reads through MiXCR, listing each CDR3 protein once. This sample has under 300,000 distinct CDR3 sequences, with about a sixth found just once. This clonotype appeared many times. Its matching antigen is unknown. This TCR derives from a human donor in good health (CMV status not recorded). Some clones in this sample may be carry-over from other donors' samples. The specimen sequenced was CD8+ T cells from PBMCs. This chain joins TRBV19 and TRBJ2-1; 7 bases are shared with TRBD1. The CDR3 coding sequence is TGTGCCAGTAGTTGGCGACAGGGCTACAATGAGCAGTTCTTC. Protein product: CASSWRQGYNEQFF.